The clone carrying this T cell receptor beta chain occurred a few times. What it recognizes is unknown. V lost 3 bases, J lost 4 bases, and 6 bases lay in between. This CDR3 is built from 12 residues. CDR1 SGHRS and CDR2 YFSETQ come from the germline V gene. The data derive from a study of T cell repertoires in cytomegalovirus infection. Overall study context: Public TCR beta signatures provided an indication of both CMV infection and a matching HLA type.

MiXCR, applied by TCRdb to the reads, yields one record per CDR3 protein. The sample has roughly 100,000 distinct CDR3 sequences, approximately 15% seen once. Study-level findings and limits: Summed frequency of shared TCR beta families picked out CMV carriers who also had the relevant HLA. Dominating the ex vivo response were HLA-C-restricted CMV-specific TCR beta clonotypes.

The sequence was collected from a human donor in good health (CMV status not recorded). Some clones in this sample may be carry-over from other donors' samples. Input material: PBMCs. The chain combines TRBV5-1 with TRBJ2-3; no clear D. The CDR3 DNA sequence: TGCGCCAGCAGCTCCCACCCAGATACGCAGTATTTT. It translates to CASSSHPDTQYF.